Presented here are 17 T cell receptor beta chains from one specimen sequenced in a study of identical twins. MiXCR, run by TCRdb on the 5' RACE reads, gives a single entry per CDR3 protein. The sample carries 1.5 million to 2 million distinct CDR3 sequences, about 32% recorded once. The sample comprised cord blood. The receptors derive from a newborn girl in good health.

The rearrangement joins TRBV3-1 to TRBJ1-2; D gene unclear. Per germline, CDR1 LGHDT and CDR2 YNNKEL (reference sequence). The CDR3 is 14 residues long. V lost 6 bases and J 6 bases, leaving 17 bases between the germline ends. The CDR3 loop is CASSYGLPNDGYTF. CDR3 coding DNA: TGTGCCAGCAGTTACGGACTGCCCAATGATGGCTACACCTTC.

This clonotype was seen ten or more times. The V call is TRBV4-2, the J call TRBJ2-7, with 12 nucleotides matching TRBD2. Germline V gene lookup returns CDR1 LGHNA and CDR2 YNFKEQ. The V segment lost 1 base and the J segment 4 bases; nucleotides outside the gene matches: 2. CDR3 length: 15 residues. In DNA, the CDR3 is TGTGCCAGCAGCCAAGGGACTAGCGGGATTTACGAGCAGTACTTC. It is translated as CASSQGTSGIYEQYF.

This clonotype came up a few times. The genes are TRBV10-2 and TRBJ1-2; D unclear. The V gene lost 0 bases and the J gene lost 5 bases, with 7 bases spanning the gap. CDR3 length: 13 residues. Germline V gene data show CDR1 as WSHSY and CDR2 as SAAADI. The CDR3 region is CASSESMGYGYTF. The CDR3 region has the DNA TGCGCCAGCAGTGAGTCGATGGGGTATGGCTACACCTTC.

The chain couples TRBV7-2 to TRBJ1-4, with 8 bases matching TRBD1. CDR1 is SGHTA and CDR2 is FQGNSA in the germline V gene. CDR3 length equals 13 residues. V lost 1 base and J lost 10; bases outside the gene matches: 2. The CDR3 region is CASSLGQGAKLFF. The DNA for the CDR3 is TGTGCCAGCAGCTTAGGCCAGGGGGCAAAACTGTTTTTT.

V gene TRBV29-1 combines with J gene TRBJ1-5; 8 bases are shared with TRBD1. CDR3 length equals 13 residues. V dropped 5 bases and J dropped 5; count of bases not matched to a gene: 5. Looked up from germline, CDR1 is SQVTM and CDR2 is ANQGSEA. CDR3 coding DNA: TGCAGCGTTCGGACAGGGAACGATCAGCCCCAGCATTTT. It translates to CSVRTGNDQPQHF.

The chain combines TRBV20-1 with TRBJ1-2; D is ambiguous. V shed 3 bases and J shed 4 bases, with 9 bases lying between them. Germline CDR1 DFQATT, CDR2 SNEGSKA (reference sequence). The CDR3 consists of 12 residues. The CDR3 sequence: CSARTSTYGYTF. DNA of the CDR3: TGCAGTGCTAGGACGAGTACCTATGGCTACACCTTC.

The rearrangement joins TRBV5-1 to TRBJ1-2; D remains ambiguous. CDR3 length: 13 amino acids. The V gene lost 4 bases and the J gene lost 6 bases, with 13 bases spanning the gap. Per germline, CDR1 SGHRS and CDR2 YFSETQ. The CDR3 spells CASSPFRRNGYTF. CDR3 DNA sequence: TGCGCCAGCAGCCCGTTCAGGAGAAATGGCTACACCTTC.

This clonotype was counted only a few times. This rearrangement joins TRBV10-3 to TRBJ1-2, with D maybe TRBD1 (6 bases). The CDR3 runs to 13 residues. Germline CDR1 reads ENHRY; CDR2 reads SYGVKD. Trimming removed 4 bases at V and 0 bases at J, with 6 bases between. DNA of the CDR3: TGTGCCATCAGTGGGGGGCCTAACTATGGCTACACCTTC. This translates into CAISGGPNYGYTF.

The chain is built from TRBV20-1 and TRBJ2-1, with a possible D match to TRBD2 (5 bases). V lost 6 bases and J lost 5, with 20 bases in between. CDR1 is DFQATT, CDR2 SNEGSKA, per germline (reference sequence). The CDR3 is made up of 15 amino acids. In DNA, the CDR3 is TGCAGTGCCGCGAGGGTTTCAGGAGTCAACAATGAGCAGTTCTTC. Amino acids: CSAARVSGVNNEQFF.

The J gene is TRBJ1-1, the V gene TRBV28; TRBD1 matches at 7 bases. V was pared by 6 bases and J by 0 bases, with 7 bases of the junction left unmatched. CDR1 is MDHEN, CDR2 SYDVKM, per germline. The CDR3 consists of 15 residues. CDR3 in amino acids: CASRKDRAMNTEAFF. DNA of the CDR3: TGTGCCAGCAGAAAAGACAGGGCAATGAACACTGAAGCTTTCTTT.

This chain connects TRBV5-1 to TRBJ2-3; 10 bases line up with TRBD2. The CDR3 length is 19 residues. Germline V lookup: CDR1 SGHRS, CDR2 YFSETQ. V dropped 7 bases and J dropped 0; count of bases not matched to a gene: 17. CDR3 sequence (DNA): TGCGCCAGCTGCCTTCACAGGGGCACTAGCGGGGTTAGCACAGATACGCAGTATTTT. Translated, it gives CASCLHRGTSGVSTDTQYF.

The CDR3 sequence is CASSLAGSRNLYGYTF. CDR3 sequence (DNA): TGTGCCAGCAGTTTAGCGGGGTCCCGGAACCTCTATGGCTACACCTTC. This chain uses TRBV12-3 or TRBV12-4 with TRBJ1-2; D remains ambiguous. V was trimmed by 0 bases and J by 4 bases, leaving 15 bases between them. This CDR3 has 16 amino acids.

The J gene is TRBJ2-1, the V gene TRBV12-3 or TRBV12-4, with TRBD2 matching 11 bases. This CDR3 is built from 15 residues. V gave up 5 bases and J gave up 7 bases; unmatched junction bases: 7. DNA for the CDR3: TGTGCCAGCAGTCAAACTAGCGGGAGCAAAAATGAGCAGTTCTTC. Translated, it gives CASSQTSGSKNEQFF.

The table lists this clonotype with a few counts. This chain joins TRBV7-2 and TRBJ2-1, with 9 bases lining up with TRBD2. Germline CDR1 SGHTA, CDR2 FQGNSA. The CDR3 has 17 amino acids. With 1 base clipped from V and 10 bases from J, the junction kept 14 bases outside the gene matches. The CDR3 protein is CASSLGLAGRGPAEQFF. CDR3 DNA: TGTGCCAGCAGCTTAGGTCTAGCGGGGAGGGGCCCCGCCGAGCAGTTCTTC.

The J gene is TRBJ2-7, the V gene TRBV7-2; TRBD2 matches at 7 bases. Looked up from germline, CDR1 is SGHTA and CDR2 is FQGNSA. The length of the CDR3 is 16 residues. V was clipped by 3 bases and J by 4 bases; unmatched bases: 12. The CDR3 is CASSFSSGAPGYEQYF. The CDR3 DNA follows: TGTGCCAGCAGCTTCTCAAGCGGGGCCCCAGGGTACGAGCAGTACTTC.

Comment on this clonotype: This sequence may be a read error, since a much larger clone differs from it by one base. DNA for the CDR3: TGTGCTAGTGGTCAGATCGGCGGGGATACGCAGTCTTTT. This translates into CASGQIGGDTQSF. The chain employs TRBV12-5 and TRBJ2-3; D perhaps matches TRBD2 (6 bases). CDR3 size: 13 residues. Germline CDR1 reads LGHNT; CDR2 reads FRNRAP.

J is TRBJ1-2 and V is TRBV6-1; maybe TRBD1 (6 bases). Germline loops: CDR1 MNHNS, CDR2 SASEGT. This CDR3 comprises 17 residues. Trimming removed 1 base at V and 5 bases at J, with 20 bases between. DNA for the CDR3: TGTGCCAGCAGTGAAGGTCTATATGCTGGAGGGGGGTATGGCTACACCTTC. Translating gives CASSEGLYAGGGYGYTF.